What follows is one TCR beta chain and its context. The antigen is not known. This entry comes from a study of graft-versus-host responses after intestinal transplantation. Study summary: Isolated intestinal, liver-intestinal, or multivisceral transplants had been given to the recipients. Anti-thymocyte globulin induction preceded two to four years of tacrolimus and steroid maintenance in all recipients.

Profiling relied on immunoSEQ multiplex PCR, and the TCRdb table lists in-frame clones only, not all of them. The sample shows 5,200 or so clones, 70% to 85% of them seen only once. Study findings and constraints: High graft-versus-host to host-versus-graft clonal ratios were found in allografts of patients who had graft-donor T cell macrochimerism.

The ends lost 5 bases at V and 1 base at J; junction bases unmatched: 14. Per germline, CDR1 LNHDA and CDR2 SQIVND (reference sequence). The CDR3 extends over 20 amino acids. The chain employs TRBV19 and TRBJ1-6; 10 nucleotides match TRBD1. The sample was PBMCs, taken roughly 46 weeks after intestinal transplant. The source of this sequence is a human patient who received an intestinal transplant, so some T cells may come from the graft donor. DNA of the CDR3: TGTGCCAGTAGTCCGCGCCGGGACAGGGGACGTCCATCCTATAATTCACCCCTCCACTTT. Its protein is CASSPRRDRGRPSYNSPLHF.